This TCR beta chain originates from a study of shared T cell receptors in the human thymus. The germline gives CDR1 SNHLY, CDR2 FYNNEI. CDR3 length equals 16 residues. Trimming took 6 bases from V and 1 from J, leaving 18 bases between them. TCRdb's copy holds only in-frame clones and misses some; the assay was immunoSEQ multiplex PCR. The data show more than 550,000 clones, around 87% seen once. This same sample was also part of a study on human thymus T cells. That report adds: Healthy Finnish infants undergoing corrective surgery for congenital heart defects were the donors. Thymic material originated from resections removed in the course of corrective heart surgery. Repertoires sampled from thymus and blood appeared biased in V and J gene usage. Thymic repertoires from unrelated individuals overlapped highly, related research reported.

This clonotype was sampled from a boy in the first two years of life with a congenital heart defect. The chain employs TRBV2 and TRBJ2-5; tentative D call: TRBD1 (6 bases). The sequencing input was thymocytes. CDR3 residues: CASRELQGLIQETQYF. In nucleotides, the CDR3 is TGTGCCAGCAGAGAGCTCCAGGGGCTTATCCAAGAGACCCAGTACTTC. The full variable domain, in which reference TRBV2 and TRBJ2-5 provide the parts outside the CDR3, is EPEVTQTPSHQVTQMGQEVILRCVPISNHLYFYWYRQILGQKVEFLVSFYNNEISEKSEIFDDQFSVERPDGSNFTLKIRSTKLEDSAMYFCASRELQGLIQETQYFGPGTRLLVL.